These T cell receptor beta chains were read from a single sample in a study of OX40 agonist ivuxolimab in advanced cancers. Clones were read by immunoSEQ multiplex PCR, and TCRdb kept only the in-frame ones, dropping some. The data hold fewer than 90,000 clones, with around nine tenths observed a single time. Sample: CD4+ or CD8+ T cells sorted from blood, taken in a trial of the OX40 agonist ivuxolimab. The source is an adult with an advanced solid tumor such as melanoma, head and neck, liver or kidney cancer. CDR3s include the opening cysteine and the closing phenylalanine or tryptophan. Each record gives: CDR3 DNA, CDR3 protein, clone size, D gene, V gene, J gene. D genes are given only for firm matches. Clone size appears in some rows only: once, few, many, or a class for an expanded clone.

DNA: TGCGCCAGCAGCCCGGGACTAGCCCCCAATGAGCAGTTCTTC
CDR3: CASSPGLAPNEQFF
size: NA
D: TRBD2
V: TRBV5-1
J: TRBJ2-1

DNA: TGTGCCAGTAGTATAAGTACCGGGGGCTACACCTTC
CDR3: CASSISTGGYTF
size: NA
D: NA
V: TRBV19
J: TRBJ1-2

DNA: TGTGCCAGCAGTGGGGCAGGGGCCGATTCACCCCTCCACTTT
CDR3: CASSGAGADSPLHF
size: NA
D: NA
V: TRBV2
J: TRBJ1-6

DNA: TGTGCCAGCAGCTTAGTCCGAGAAGAGACCCAGTACTTC
CDR3: CASSLVREETQYF
size: NA
D: NA
V: TRBV7-2
J: TRBJ2-5

DNA: TGTGCCAGCGGTATTAACAGGGTTGGGACTCATACGCAGTATTTT
CDR3: CASGINRVGTHTQYF
size: NA
D: NA
V: TRBV6-1
J: TRBJ2-3

DNA: TGTGCCACCCAGGACAGGGGTGCTGGAAACACCATATATTTT
CDR3: CATQDRGAGNTIYF
size: NA
D: TRBD1
V: TRBV6-1
J: TRBJ1-3

DNA: TGCGCCAGCAGCTTGGAGGCGGCGGGGACCCTGTGGTATGGCTACACCTTC
CDR3: CASSLEAAGTLWYGYTF
size: NA
D: NA
V: TRBV5-1
J: TRBJ1-2

DNA: TGCGCCAGCAGCCAAGGATGGGACAGGGAGGAAAAACTGTTTTTT
CDR3: CASSQGWDREEKLFF
size: NA
D: TRBD1
V: TRBV4-1
J: TRBJ1-4

DNA: TGTGCCTGGAGTGGAGGGACAGGGGGCAACACCGGGGAGCTGTTTTTT
CDR3: CAWSGGTGGNTGELFF
size: NA
D: TRBD1
V: TRBV30
J: TRBJ2-2

DNA: TGTGCCAGCAGCTTGGTGGGGGAGCTCTCTAAAAACACCATATATTTT
CDR3: CASSLVGELSKNTIYF
size: NA
D: NA
V: TRBV5-6
J: TRBJ1-3

DNA: TGTGCCAGCAGTTCCTCGGACAGGGGAACCTATGGCTACACCTTC
CDR3: CASSSSDRGTYGYTF
size: NA
D: TRBD1
V: TRBV6-5
J: TRBJ1-2

DNA: TGTGCCAGCAGCCCCGGGAGTGACTACGAGCAGTACTTC
CDR3: CASSPGSDYEQYF
size: NA
D: NA
V: TRBV11-3
J: TRBJ2-7

DNA: TGTGCCAGCAGTCCCAACGACAGGGGGCTACGTGGCTACACCTTC
CDR3: CASSPNDRGLRGYTF
size: NA
D: TRBD1
V: TRBV7-6
J: TRBJ1-2

DNA: TGTGCCAGCAGTGAAGGCAGTGGAAGCCAAGAGACCCAGTACTTC
CDR3: CASSEGSGSQETQYF
size: few
D: NA
V: TRBV6-1
J: TRBJ2-5

DNA: TGTGCCAGCAGCCTCTCGTTAGGGTTTGGGGAGCTGTTTTTT
CDR3: CASSLSLGFGELFF
size: few
D: NA
V: TRBV25-1
J: TRBJ2-2

DNA: TGTGCCAGCAGCTTGGGGAGCGGGAGGGCGGGAGAGACCCAGTACTTC
CDR3: CASSLGSGRAGETQYF
size: NA
D: TRBD2
V: TRBV11-3
J: TRBJ2-5

DNA: TGTGCCAGCAGCCCTAGCGCCAGATCTAGCACAGATACGCAGTATTTT
CDR3: CASSPSARSSTDTQYF
size: NA
D: NA
V: TRBV7-6
J: TRBJ2-3